This T cell receptor (beta chain) was sequenced in a study of Ad26.COV2.S vaccination and SARS-CoV-2 variants. For this clone: Its matching antigen is unknown.

After removal of 1 base from V and 5 bases from J, the junction contained 3 bases not matched to a gene. From germline, CDR1 is SGHTA and CDR2 FQGNSA. The length of the CDR3 is 15 residues. Sequencing used immunoSEQ multiplex PCR; TCRdb keeps in-frame clones, though not all of them. The table shows just over 350,000 clones, with about 91% occurring only once. Findings and limits, study-wide: Substantial breadth in spike-specific CD8+ and CD4+ T cell responses was reportedly seen after vaccination. Vaccine and placebo recipients had similar non-spike TCR breadth. Among vaccine recipients, spike-specific TCR breadth exceeded that of placebo recipients.

Sample: peripheral blood, taken after recovery from COVID-19. The sequence derives from a human donor who had recovered from COVID-19. The chain carries TRBV7-2 and TRBJ2-1; 9 bases fit TRBD2. This chain's CDR3 is CASSLERGVHNEQFF. CDR3 in DNA: TGTGCCAGCAGCTTAGAGCGGGGGGTCCACAATGAGCAGTTCTTC.